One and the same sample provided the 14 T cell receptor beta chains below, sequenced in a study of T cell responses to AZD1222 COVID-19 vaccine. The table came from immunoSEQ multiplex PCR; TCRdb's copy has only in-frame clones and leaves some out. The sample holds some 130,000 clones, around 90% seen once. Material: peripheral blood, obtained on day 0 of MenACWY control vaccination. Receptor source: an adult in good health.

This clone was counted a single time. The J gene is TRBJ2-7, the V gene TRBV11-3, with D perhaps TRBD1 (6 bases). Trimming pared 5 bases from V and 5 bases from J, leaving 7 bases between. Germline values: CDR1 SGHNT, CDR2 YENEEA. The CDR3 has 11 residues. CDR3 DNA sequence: TGTGCCAGCAGCGCAGGGGACGAGCAGTACTTC. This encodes CASSAGDEQYF.

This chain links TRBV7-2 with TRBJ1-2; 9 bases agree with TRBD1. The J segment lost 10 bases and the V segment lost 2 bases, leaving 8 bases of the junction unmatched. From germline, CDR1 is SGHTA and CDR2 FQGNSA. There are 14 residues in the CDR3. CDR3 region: CASSLMRTGETYTF. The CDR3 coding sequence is TGTGCCAGCAGCTTAATGAGGACAGGGGAAACCTACACCTTC.

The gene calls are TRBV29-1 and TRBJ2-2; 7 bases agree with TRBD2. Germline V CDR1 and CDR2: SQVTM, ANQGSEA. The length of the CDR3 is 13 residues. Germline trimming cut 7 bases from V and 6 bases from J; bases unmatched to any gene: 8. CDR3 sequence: CSALREDPGELFF. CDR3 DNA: TGCAGCGCCCTCCGGGAGGATCCCGGGGAGCTGTTTTTT.

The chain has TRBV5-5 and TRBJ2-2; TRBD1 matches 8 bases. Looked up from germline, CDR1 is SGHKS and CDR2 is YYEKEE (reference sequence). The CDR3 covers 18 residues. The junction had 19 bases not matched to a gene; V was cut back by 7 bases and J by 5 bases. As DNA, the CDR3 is TGTGCCAGCGCCGAACTACCCCTCCGGACAGGGTTAACCGGGGAGCTGTTTTTT. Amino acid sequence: CASAELPLRTGLTGELFF.

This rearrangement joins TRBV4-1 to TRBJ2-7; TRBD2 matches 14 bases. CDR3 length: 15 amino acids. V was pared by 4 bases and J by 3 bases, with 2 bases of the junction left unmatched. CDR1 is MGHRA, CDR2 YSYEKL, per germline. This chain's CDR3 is CASSLGTSGSYEQYF. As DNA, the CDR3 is TGCGCCAGCAGCCTCGGGACTAGCGGGAGCTACGAGCAGTACTTC.

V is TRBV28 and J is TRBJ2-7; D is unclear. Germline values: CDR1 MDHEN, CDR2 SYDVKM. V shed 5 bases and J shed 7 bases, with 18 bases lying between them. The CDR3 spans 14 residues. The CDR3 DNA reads TGTGCCAGCAGTACCGGTCGTCGGTCTCGAGAGCAGTACTTC. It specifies CASSTGRRSREQYF. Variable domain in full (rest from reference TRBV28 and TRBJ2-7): DVKVTQSSRYLVKRTGEKVFLECVQDMDHENMFWYRQDPGLGLRLIYFSYDVKMKEKGDIPEGYSVSREKKERFSLILESASTNQTSMYLCASSTGRRSREQYFGPGTRLTVT.

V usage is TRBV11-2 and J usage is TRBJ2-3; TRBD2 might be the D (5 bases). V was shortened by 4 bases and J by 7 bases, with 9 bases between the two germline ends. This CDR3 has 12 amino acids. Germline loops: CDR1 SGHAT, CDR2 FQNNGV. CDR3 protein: CASSSPGNTQYF. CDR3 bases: TGTGCCAGCAGCTCGCCCGGGAATACGCAGTATTTT.

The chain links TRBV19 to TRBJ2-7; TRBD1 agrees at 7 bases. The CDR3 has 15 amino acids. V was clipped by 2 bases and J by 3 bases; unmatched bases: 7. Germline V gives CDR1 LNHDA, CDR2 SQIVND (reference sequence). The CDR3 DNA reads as TGTGCCAGTAGTATAACAGGGGCGCAAGGCTACGAGCAGTACTTC. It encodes CASSITGAQGYEQYF. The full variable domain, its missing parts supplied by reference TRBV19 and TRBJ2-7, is DGGITQSPKYLFRKEGQNVTLSCEQNLNHDAMYWYRQDPGQGLRLIYYSQIVNDFQKGDIAEGYSVSREKKESFPLTVTSAQKNPTAFYLCASSITGAQGYEQYFGPGTRLTVT.

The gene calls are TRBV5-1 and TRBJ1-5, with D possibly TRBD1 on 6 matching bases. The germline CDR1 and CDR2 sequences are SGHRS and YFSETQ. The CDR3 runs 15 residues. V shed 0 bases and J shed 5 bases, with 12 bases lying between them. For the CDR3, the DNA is TGCGCCAGCAGCTTGGAAGGGAGGACAGATCAGCCCCAGCATTTT. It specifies CASSLEGRTDQPQHF. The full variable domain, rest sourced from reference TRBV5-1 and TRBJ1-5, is KAGVTQTPRYLIKTRGQQVTLSCSPISGHRSVSWYQQTPGQGLQFLFEYFSETQRNKGNFPGRFSGRQFSNSRSEMNVSTLELGDSALYLCASSLEGRTDQPQHFGDGTRLSIL.

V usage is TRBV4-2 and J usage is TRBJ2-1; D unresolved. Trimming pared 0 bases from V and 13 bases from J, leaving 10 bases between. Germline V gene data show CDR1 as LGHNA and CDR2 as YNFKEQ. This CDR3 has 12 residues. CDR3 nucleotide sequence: TGTGCCAGCAGCCAAGAATCTGTAAGCCAGTTCTTC. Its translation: CASSQESVSQFF.

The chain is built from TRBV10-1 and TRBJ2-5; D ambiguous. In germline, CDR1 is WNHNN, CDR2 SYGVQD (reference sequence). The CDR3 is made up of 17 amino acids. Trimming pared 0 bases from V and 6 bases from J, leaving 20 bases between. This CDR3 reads CASSESGPETTAKTQYF. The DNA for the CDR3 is TGCGCCAGCAGTGAGTCCGGTCCAGAAACTACCGCAAAGACCCAGTACTTC.

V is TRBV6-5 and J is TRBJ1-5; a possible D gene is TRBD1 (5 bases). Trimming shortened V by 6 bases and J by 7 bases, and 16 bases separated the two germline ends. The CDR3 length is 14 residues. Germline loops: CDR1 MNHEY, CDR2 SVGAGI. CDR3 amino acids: CASSLGRGGQPQHF. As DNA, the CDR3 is TGTGCCAGCAGCCTCGGGAGGGGTGGGCAGCCCCAGCATTTT.

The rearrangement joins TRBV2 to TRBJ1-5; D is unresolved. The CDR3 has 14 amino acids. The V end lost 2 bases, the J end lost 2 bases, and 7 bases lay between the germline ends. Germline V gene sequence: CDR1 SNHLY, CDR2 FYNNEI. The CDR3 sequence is CASSEQVGNQPQHF. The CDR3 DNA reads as TGTGCCAGCAGTGAACAGGTTGGCAATCAGCCCCAGCATTTT.

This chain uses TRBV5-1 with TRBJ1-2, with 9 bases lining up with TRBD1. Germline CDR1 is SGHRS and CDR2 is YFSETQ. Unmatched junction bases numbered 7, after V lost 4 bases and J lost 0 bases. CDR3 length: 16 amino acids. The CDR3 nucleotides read TGCGCCAGCAGCAACCGGGACAGGGACACTAACTATGGCTACACCTTC. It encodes CASSNRDRDTNYGYTF.